The 18 T cell receptor beta chains presented below share a single source sample, sequenced in a study of cytomegalovirus exposure and HLA in healthy donors. Both 60 Vbeta primers and 13 Jbeta primers went into the PCR. Here immunoSEQ multiplex PCR was the method, and the copy in TCRdb shows in-frame clones only, minus some. The sample carries about 120,000 clones, 7% to 9.5% recorded once. The sequencing sample was made of PBMCs. These receptors originate from a woman in her thirties or forties in good health and CMV-seropositive.

This clone has more than one count but fewer than ten. J is TRBJ1-5 and V is TRBV19; D remains ambiguous. CDR1 LNHDA and CDR2 SQIVND come from the germline V gene (reference sequence). The CDR3 is made up of 14 amino acids. V shed 5 bases and J shed 4 bases, with 12 bases lying between them. DNA of the CDR3: TGTGCCAGTAGTCCGCCCCCCGGGAATCAGCCCCAGCATTTT. This encodes CASSPPPGNQPQHF.

This clone has a handful of counts. This chain joins TRBV2 and TRBJ2-3, with TRBD1 matching over 7 bases. Unmatched junction bases numbered 7, after V lost 7 bases and J lost 3 bases. Germline CDR1 SNHLY, CDR2 FYNNEI. CDR3 length equals 14 residues. Written as DNA, the CDR3 is TGTGCCAGCATCGCCGACAGGGATACAGATACGCAGTATTTT. Translating gives CASIADRDTDTQYF.

CDR3 sequence (DNA): TGTGCCAGCAGAGACACTCTCAGGGGGGCTCAACCCCCACTGTTTTTT. It is translated as CASRDTLRGAQPPLFF. The chain employs TRBV27 and TRBJ1-4; TRBD1 agrees at 7 bases. With V trimmed by 6 bases and J by 13 bases, 20 bases remained unmatched. Per germline, CDR1 MNHEY and CDR2 SMNVEV (reference sequence). CDR3 length: 16 amino acids.

This clone was counted a few times. The gene calls are TRBV19 and TRBJ2-2; D call uncertain. V lost 7 bases and J 7 bases, leaving 10 bases between the germline ends. Germline V gene lookup returns CDR1 LNHDA and CDR2 SQIVND (reference sequence). The CDR3 spans 12 residues. Here the CDR3 DNA reads TGTGCCAGTACGCCCTTCTACGGGGAGCTGTTTTTT. Translation gives CASTPFYGELFF.

This clone was picked up a small number of times. The chain has TRBV29-1 and TRBJ2-1; D unclear. CDR1 SQVTM and CDR2 ANQGSEA come from the germline V gene. Trimming removed 5 bases at V and 1 base at J, with 9 bases between. This CDR3 is 13 amino acids long. The CDR3 sequence: CSVLADSYNEQFF. In DNA form, the CDR3 reads TGCAGCGTTCTGGCGGATTCCTACAATGAGCAGTTCTTC.

This clone has a handful of counts. This chain joins TRBV18 and TRBJ2-1, with 7 bases identical to TRBD1. Germline loops: CDR1 KGHSH, CDR2 LQKENI. V lost 5 bases and J lost 6; bases outside the gene matches: 4. The CDR3 totals 13 residues. This CDR3 is CASSTGTANEQFF. For the CDR3, the DNA is TGTGCCAGCTCAACTGGGACAGCCAATGAGCAGTTCTTC.

There are a few counts of this clone. The chain joins TRBV4-1 to TRBJ1-5, with D possibly matching TRBD1 (5 bases). The germline V gene encodes CDR1 MGHRA and CDR2 YSYEKL. This CDR3 has 16 residues. Trimming left V 4 bases short and J 9 bases short, with 22 bases between. The CDR3 DNA follows: TGCGCCAGCAGCCGAACTGCCGGCCTCAATAGGGGGCCCCAGCATTTT. This codes for CASSRTAGLNRGPQHF.

In DNA, the CDR3 is TGCGCCAGCAGCTTTACGGACATCTACGAGCAGTACTTC. Translation gives CASSFTDIYEQYF. The genes are TRBV5-1 and TRBJ2-7; tentatively, D is TRBD1 (5 bases). The CDR3 runs to 13 residues. The V gene lost 2 bases and the J gene lost 3 bases, with 9 bases spanning the gap. Germline V CDR1 and CDR2: SGHRS, YFSETQ.

The CDR3 region has the DNA TGCAGTGCCGGGAGCACCTATGGCTACACCTTC. Its protein product is CSAGSTYGYTF. The V gene is TRBV20-1, the J gene TRBJ1-2, with D unresolved. Germline CDR1 DFQATT, CDR2 SNEGSKA (reference sequence). There are 11 residues in the CDR3. Trimming removed 6 bases from V and 4 bases from J, with 9 bases in between.

This chain connects TRBV19 to TRBJ1-1; 9 nucleotides match TRBD1. The CDR3 length is 14 residues. With 6 bases clipped from V and 2 bases from J, the junction kept 4 bases outside the gene matches. Germline V gene lookup returns CDR1 LNHDA and CDR2 SQIVND (reference sequence). The CDR3, as DNA: TGTGCCAGTAGGAGGGACAGGGTCAACACTGAAGCTTTCTTT. This sequence encodes CASRRDRVNTEAFF. The complete variable domain, with remaining parts taken from reference TRBV19 and TRBJ1-1, reads DGGITQSPKYLFRKEGQNVTLSCEQNLNHDAMYWYRQDPGQGLRLIYYSQIVNDFQKGDIAEGYSVSREKKESFPLTVTSAQKNPTAFYLCASRRDRVNTEAFFGQGTRLTVV.

This clone was picked up a small number of times. The chain employs TRBV6-5 and TRBJ1-1, with a weak D call TRBD1 (5 bases). Germline lookup yields CDR1 MNHEY and CDR2 SVGAGI. Trimming removed 0 bases from V and 8 bases from J, with 16 bases in between. This CDR3 has 15 amino acids. For the CDR3, the DNA is TGTGCCAGCAGTTACTCATACGCGGGGGAAGGCGAAGCTTTCTTT. Translation: CASSYSYAGEGEAFF.

The chain joins TRBV7-9 to TRBJ2-5; D is perhaps TRBD2 (5 bases). The V end was cut by 5 bases, the J end by 4 bases, with 8 bases between. Germline values: CDR1 SEHNR, CDR2 FQNEAQ (reference sequence). The CDR3 covers 12 residues. The DNA of the CDR3 is TGTGCCAGCAGCCGAGGGTTAGAGACCCAGTACTTC. This codes for CASSRGLETQYF. Complete variable domain (other parts from reference TRBV7-9 and TRBJ2-5): DTGVSQNPRHKITKRGQNVTFRCDPISEHNRLYWYRQTLGQGPEFLTYFQNEAQLEKSRLLSDRFSAERPKGSFSTLEIQRTEQGDSAMYLCASSRGLETQYFGPGTRLLVL.

This clone came up a few times. The rearrangement links TRBV18 to TRBJ1-3; 7 nucleotides agree with TRBD1. This CDR3 has 15 residues. CDR1 is KGHSH and CDR2 is LQKENI in the germline V gene. The V and J ends lost 2 bases and 3 bases, in that order; junction bases with no gene match: 4. Here the CDR3 reads CASSPNRDSGNTIYF. Here the CDR3 DNA reads TGTGCCAGCTCACCAAACAGGGACAGTGGAAACACCATATATTTT.

The gene calls are TRBV6-1 and TRBJ1-2; 11 bases agree with TRBD1. This CDR3 is 16 amino acids long. J gave up 1 base and V 5 bases, and 6 bases lay outside the gene matches. The germline V gene has CDR1 MNHNS and CDR2 SASEGT. The CDR3 DNA follows: TGTGCCAGCAGTAAAGGGACAGGGGGATTTAACTATGGCTACACCTTC. Encoded protein: CASSKGTGGFNYGYTF.

This chain links TRBV6-6 with TRBJ2-3, with a tentative D call TRBD1 (5 bases). Trimming removed 5 bases at V and 5 bases at J, with 11 bases between. The CDR3 is 13 residues long. Germline V lookup: CDR1 MNHNY, CDR2 SVGAGI (reference sequence). This CDR3 reads CASSTPQGDTQYF. Here the CDR3 DNA reads TGTGCCAGCAGTACTCCCCAGGGAGATACGCAGTATTTT.

This clone has only a few counts. This chain's CDR3 is CASSAFAGGLYNEQFF. Written as DNA, the CDR3 is TGTGCCAGCAGTGCTTTCGCGGGGGGGCTATACAATGAGCAGTTCTTC. This sequence joins TRBV6-4 and TRBJ2-1; the match to TRBD2 covers 9 bases. Unmatched junction bases numbered 8, after V lost 4 bases and J lost 4 bases. Germline V gene lookup returns CDR1 MRHNA and CDR2 SNTAGT. This CDR3 region has 16 residues.

The chain is built from TRBV5-6 and TRBJ2-1; maybe TRBD1 (5 bases). Germline CDR1 and CDR2: SGHDT and YYEEEE. The CDR3 totals 15 residues. Deletions cut 0 bases from V and 8 bases from J, with 15 bases between. The CDR3 DNA sequence: TGTGCCAGCAGCTTGGTTTGGAAAGGGGATCATGAGCAGTTCTTC. This encodes CASSLVWKGDHEQFF.

This clone was seen more than once but under ten times. V is TRBV5-1 and J is TRBJ2-3, with TRBD2 matching over 13 bases. This CDR3 region has 17 residues. Germline CDR1 is SGHRS and CDR2 is YFSETQ. With V trimmed by 1 base and J by 2 bases, 4 bases remained unmatched. CDR3 residues: CASSLSTSGGNTDTQYF. DNA for the CDR3: TGCGCCAGCAGCTTGTCGACTAGCGGGGGGAACACAGATACGCAGTATTTT.